This T cell receptor (beta chain) was captured by sequencing in a study of blood T cell repertoires in COVID-19. Turning to the study itself: Samples of COVID-19 (acute and convalescent) were obtained from the United States, Italy and Spain. T cells, B-cell-depleted T cells, or PBMCs provided the cDNA or gDNA that served as material.

This clone is a singleton in its sample. Germline V gene data show CDR1 as MDHEN and CDR2 as SYDVKM. The CDR3 is 14 residues long. The V gene lost 8 bases and the J gene lost 1 base, with 14 bases spanning the gap. In the original processing: How many nucleated cells were present was estimated from reference gene primer amplification. Libraries were prepared by immunoSEQ multiplex PCR; TCRdb keeps only in-frame clonotypes and omits some of them. V, J and clone size are taken as reported in that table, and D and trimming were inferred from the DNA itself. Of tens of thousands of clones in the sample, 81% were seen once.

The source is a man at least 80 years old with acute or convalescent COVID-19. Sequencing was performed on peripheral blood. V is TRBV28 and J is TRBJ1-1; D might be TRBD1 (5 bases). CDR3 in amino acids: CASYPGQGNTEAFF. The CDR3 DNA follows: TGTGCCAGCTATCCGGGCCAGGGGAACACTGAAGCTTTCTTT.